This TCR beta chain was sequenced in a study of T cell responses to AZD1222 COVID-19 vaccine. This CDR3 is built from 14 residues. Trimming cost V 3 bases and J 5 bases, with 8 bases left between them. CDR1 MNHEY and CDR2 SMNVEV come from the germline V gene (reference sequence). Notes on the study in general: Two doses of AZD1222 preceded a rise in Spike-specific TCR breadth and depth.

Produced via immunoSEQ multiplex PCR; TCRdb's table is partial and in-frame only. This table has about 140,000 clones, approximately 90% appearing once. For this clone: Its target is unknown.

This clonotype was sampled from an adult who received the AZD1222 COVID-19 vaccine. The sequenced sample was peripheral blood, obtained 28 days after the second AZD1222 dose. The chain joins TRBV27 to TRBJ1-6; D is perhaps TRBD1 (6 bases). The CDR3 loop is CASSLGGHNSPLHF. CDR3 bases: TGTGCCAGCAGTTTGGGGGGGCATAATTCACCCCTCCACTTT.